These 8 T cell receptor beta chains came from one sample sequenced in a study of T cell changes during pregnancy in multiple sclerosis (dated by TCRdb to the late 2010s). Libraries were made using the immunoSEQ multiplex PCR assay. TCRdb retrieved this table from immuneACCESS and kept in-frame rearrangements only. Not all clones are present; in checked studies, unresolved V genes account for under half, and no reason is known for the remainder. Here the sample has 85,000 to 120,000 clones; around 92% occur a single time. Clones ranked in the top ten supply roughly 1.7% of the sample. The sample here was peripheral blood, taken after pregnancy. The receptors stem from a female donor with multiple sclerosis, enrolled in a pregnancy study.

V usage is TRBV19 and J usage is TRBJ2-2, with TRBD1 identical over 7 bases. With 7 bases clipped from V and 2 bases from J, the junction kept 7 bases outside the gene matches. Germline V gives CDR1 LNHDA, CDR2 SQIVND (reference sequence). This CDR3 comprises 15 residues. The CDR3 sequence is CASKRGTANTGELFF. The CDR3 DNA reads TGTGCCAGTAAGAGGGGGACAGCAAACACCGGGGAGCTGTTTTTT.

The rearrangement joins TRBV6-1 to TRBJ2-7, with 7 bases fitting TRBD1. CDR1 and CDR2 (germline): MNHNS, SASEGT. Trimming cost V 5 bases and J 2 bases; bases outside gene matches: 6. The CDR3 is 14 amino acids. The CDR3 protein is CASSPPTGTYEQYF. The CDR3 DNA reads TGTGCCAGCAGTCCCCCGACAGGGACCTACGAGCAGTACTTC.

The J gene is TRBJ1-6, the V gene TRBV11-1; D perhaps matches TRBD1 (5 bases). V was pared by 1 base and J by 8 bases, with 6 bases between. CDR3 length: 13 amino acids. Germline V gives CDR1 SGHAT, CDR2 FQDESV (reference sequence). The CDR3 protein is CASSLGGDSPLHF. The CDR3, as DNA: TGTGCCAGCAGCTTAGGGGGGGATTCACCCCTCCACTTT. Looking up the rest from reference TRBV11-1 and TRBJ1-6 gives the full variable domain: EAEVAQSPRYKITEKSQAVAFWCDPISGHATLYWYRQILGQGPELLVQFQDESVVDDSQLPKDRFSAERLKGVDSTLKIQPAELGDSAMYLCASSLGGDSPLHFGNGTRLTVT.

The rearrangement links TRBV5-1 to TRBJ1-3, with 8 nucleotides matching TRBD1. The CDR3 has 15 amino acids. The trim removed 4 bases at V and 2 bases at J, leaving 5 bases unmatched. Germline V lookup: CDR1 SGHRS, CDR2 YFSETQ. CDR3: CASSPQTGAGNTIYF. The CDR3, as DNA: TGCGCCAGCAGCCCCCAGACAGGGGCTGGAAACACCATATATTTT.

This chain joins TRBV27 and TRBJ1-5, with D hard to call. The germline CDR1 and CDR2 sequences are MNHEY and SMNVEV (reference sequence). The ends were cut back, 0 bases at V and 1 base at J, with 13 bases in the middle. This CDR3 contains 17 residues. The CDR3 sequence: CASSLSMAGVSNQPQHF. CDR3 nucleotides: TGTGCCAGCAGTTTATCGATGGCCGGGGTAAGCAATCAGCCCCAGCATTTT.

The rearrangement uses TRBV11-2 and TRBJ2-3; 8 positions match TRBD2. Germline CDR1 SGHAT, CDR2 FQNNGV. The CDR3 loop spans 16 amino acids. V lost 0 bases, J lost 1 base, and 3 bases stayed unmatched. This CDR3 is CASSLDQAGGTDTQYF. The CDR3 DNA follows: TGTGCCAGCAGCTTAGATCAAGCGGGGGGCACAGATACGCAGTATTTT.

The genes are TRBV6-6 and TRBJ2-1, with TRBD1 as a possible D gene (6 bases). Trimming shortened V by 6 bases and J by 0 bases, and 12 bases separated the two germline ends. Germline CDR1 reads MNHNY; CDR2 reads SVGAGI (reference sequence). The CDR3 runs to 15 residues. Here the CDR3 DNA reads TGTGCCAGCAGGGCTACAGGGATCTCCTACAATGAGCAGTTCTTC. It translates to CASRATGISYNEQFF.

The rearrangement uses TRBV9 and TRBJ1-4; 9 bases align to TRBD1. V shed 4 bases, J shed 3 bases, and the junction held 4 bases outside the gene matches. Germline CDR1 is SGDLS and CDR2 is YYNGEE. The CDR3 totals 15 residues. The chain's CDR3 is CASSTTGGSNEKLFF. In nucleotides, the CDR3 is TGTGCCAGCAGCACTACAGGGGGCTCTAATGAAAAACTGTTTTTT.